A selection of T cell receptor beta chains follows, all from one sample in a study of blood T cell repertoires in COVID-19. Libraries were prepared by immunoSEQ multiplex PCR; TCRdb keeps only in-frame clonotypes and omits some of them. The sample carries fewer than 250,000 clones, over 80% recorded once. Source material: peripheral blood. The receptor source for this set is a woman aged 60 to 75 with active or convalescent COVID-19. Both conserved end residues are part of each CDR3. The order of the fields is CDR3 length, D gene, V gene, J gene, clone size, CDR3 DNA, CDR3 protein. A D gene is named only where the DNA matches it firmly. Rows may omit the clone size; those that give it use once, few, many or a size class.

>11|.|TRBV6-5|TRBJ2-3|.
TGTGCCAGCAGTTACCTTGATACGCAGTATTTT
CASSYLDTQYF
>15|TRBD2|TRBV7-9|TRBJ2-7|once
TGTGCCAGCAGCTTAGCTAGCGGGAGGGCCGAGGAGCAGTACTTC
CASSLASGRAEEQYF
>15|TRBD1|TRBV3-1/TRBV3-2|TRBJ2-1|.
TGTGCCAGCAGCCAAAACAGGGGCCTATACAATGAGCAGTTCTTC
CASSQNRGLYNEQFF
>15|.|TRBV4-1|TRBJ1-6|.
TGCGCCAGCAGTCCACTAACCGTCAAGGATTCACCCCTCCACTTT
CASSPLTVKDSPLHF
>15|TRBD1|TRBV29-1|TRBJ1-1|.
TGCAGCGTTGAAATCGGGACAGGGCTGAACACTGAAGCTTTCTTT
CSVEIGTGLNTEAFF
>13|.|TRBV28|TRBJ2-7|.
TGTGCCAGCAGTTCCTTGACTCCTATCGAGCAGTACTTC
CASSSLTPIEQYF
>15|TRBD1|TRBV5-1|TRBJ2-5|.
TGCGCCAGCAGCTTGGGTCAGGGGGCTGCAGAGACCCAGTACTTC
CASSLGQGAAETQYF
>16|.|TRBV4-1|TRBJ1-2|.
TGCGCCAGCAGCCAAGAATCAGGGTCCACTAACTATGGCTACACCTTC
CASSQESGSTNYGYTF
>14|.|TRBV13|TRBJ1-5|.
TGTGCCAGCAGCTTCAGGGGCGCGAATCAGCCCCAGCATTTT
CASSFRGANQPQHF
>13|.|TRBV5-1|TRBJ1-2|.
TGCGCCAGCAGCGAGCAGGGTCTCGATGGCTACACCTTC
CASSEQGLDGYTF
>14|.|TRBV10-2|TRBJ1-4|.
TGCGCCAGCAGTGATGGGCAGGGTAATGAAAAACTGTTTTTT
CASSDGQGNEKLFF